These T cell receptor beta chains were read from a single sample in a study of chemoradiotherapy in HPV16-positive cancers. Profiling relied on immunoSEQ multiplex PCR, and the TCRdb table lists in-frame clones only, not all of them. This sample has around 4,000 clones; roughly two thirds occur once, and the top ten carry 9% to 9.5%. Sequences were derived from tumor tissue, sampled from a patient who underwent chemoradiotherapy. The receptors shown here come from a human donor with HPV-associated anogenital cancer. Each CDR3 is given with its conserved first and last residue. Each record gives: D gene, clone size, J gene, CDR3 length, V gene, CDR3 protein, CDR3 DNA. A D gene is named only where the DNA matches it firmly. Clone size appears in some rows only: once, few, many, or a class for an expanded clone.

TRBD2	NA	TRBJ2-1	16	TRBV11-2	CASSLPGTSGYNEQFF	TGTGCCAGCAGCTTACCCGGGACTAGCGGGTACAATGAGCAGTTCTTC
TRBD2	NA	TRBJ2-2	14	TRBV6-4	CASSEAGDTGELFF	TGTGCCAGCAGTGAAGCGGGAGACACCGGGGAGCTGTTTTTT
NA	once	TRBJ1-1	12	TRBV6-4	CASSELGGKAFF	TGTGCCAGCAGTGAACTGGGGGGAAAAGCTTTCTTT
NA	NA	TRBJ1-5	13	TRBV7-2	CASSQGPNQPQHF	TGTGCCAGCAGCCAGGGGCCCAATCAGCCCCAGCATTTT
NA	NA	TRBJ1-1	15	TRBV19	CASSARRSMNTEAFF	TGTGCCAGTAGTGCACGACGGAGCATGAACACTGAAGCTTTCTTT
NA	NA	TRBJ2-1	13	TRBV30	CARDGISYNEQFF	TGTGCCCGGGACGGGATTTCCTACAATGAGCAGTTCTTC
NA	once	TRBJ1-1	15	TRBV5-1	CASSLVRGGNTEAFF	TGCGCCAGCAGCTTGGTAAGGGGAGGGAACACTGAAGCTTTCTTT
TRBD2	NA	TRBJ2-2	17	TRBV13	CASSALLAGQRAGELFF	TGTGCCAGCAGCGCACTACTAGCGGGTCAACGTGCCGGGGAGCTGTTTTTT
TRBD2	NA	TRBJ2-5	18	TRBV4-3	CASSHSWGVAGVQETQYF	TGCGCCAGCAGCCATAGCTGGGGAGTAGCGGGGGTACAAGAGACCCAGTACTTC
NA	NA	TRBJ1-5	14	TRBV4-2	CASSLSGPGQPQHF	TGTGCCAGCAGCTTATCGGGTCCCGGTCAGCCCCAGCATTTT
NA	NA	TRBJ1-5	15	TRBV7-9	CASSSSNRRDQPQHF	TGTGCCAGCAGCTCTAGTAACCGCCGGGACCAGCCCCAGCATTTT
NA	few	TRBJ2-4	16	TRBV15	CATSRLTVIAKNIQYF	TGTGCCACCAGCAGACTCACAGTAATAGCCAAAAACATTCAGTACTTC
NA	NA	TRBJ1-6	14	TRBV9	CASSEGIGNSPLHF	TGTGCCAGCAGCGAAGGGATCGGTAATTCACCCCTCCACTTT
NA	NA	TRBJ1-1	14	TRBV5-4	CASTLGPANTEAFF	TGTGCCAGCACCCTGGGGCCTGCGAACACTGAAGCTTTCTTT
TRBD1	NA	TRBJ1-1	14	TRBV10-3	CAISDETGGRIAFF	TGTGCCATCAGTGATGAAACAGGGGGCCGGATAGCTTTCTTT